This T cell receptor (beta chain) was profiled in a study of cytomegalovirus exposure and HLA in healthy donors. 60 Vbeta and 13 Jbeta primers were used in PCR. The repertoire was sequenced with immunoSEQ multiplex PCR; TCRdb's copy has only in-frame clones and lacks some. The repertoire holds approximately 140,000 clones, with roughly 80% as singletons. The V gene end was trimmed by 5 bases and the J gene end by 1 base; junction bases not matched to a gene: 5. This CDR3 is 14 amino acids long. Germline CDR1 MNHEY, CDR2 SMNVEV (reference sequence). The chain combines TRBV27 with TRBJ2-7; TRBD1 agrees at 7 bases. The sequenced sample consisted of PBMCs. The sequence derives from a man aged 35 to 55 in good health and CMV-seropositive. The CDR3: CASSRRGQSYEQYF. For the CDR3, the DNA is TGTGCCAGCAGTCGCAGGGGACAGTCCTACGAGCAGTACTTC.